The clone carrying this T cell receptor (beta chain) was detected only a few times. Its antigen is not known. As every portion of the isolated RNA was reverse transcribed, the sequencing read expressed TCRB transcripts. The repertoire was sequenced with immunoSEQ multiplex PCR; TCRdb's copy has only in-frame clones and lacks some. Here the sample spans under 200,000 clones, 10% being singletons. This record comes from a study of beta chain features in type 1 diabetes. About the study: Analysis included about 110 million sorted cells drawn from all samples.

Naive, central memory, regulatory and stem cell-like memory cells within the CD4+ compartment were sorted using CD45RO/CCR7/CD25/CD127/CD95/CD27. This CDR3 comprises 14 residues. Trimming pared 1 base from V and 0 bases from J, leaving 7 bases between. From germline, CDR1 is MGHDK and CDR2 SYGVNS. Study findings and constraints: Fewer junction insertions and more nucleotide deletions appeared in type 1 diabetes patients. A moderate, significant TCRB CDR3 shortening appeared in type 1 diabetes across four CD4+ subsets. When cDNA is sequenced, cells with high TCR expression could be over-represented.

The sequenced sample was central memory CD4+ T cells from blood. This chain joins TRBV25-1 and TRBJ2-7, with D perhaps matching TRBD1 (5 bases). The TCR originated in a man aged 30-40 years with type 1 diabetes. CDR3 DNA sequence: TGTGCCAGCAGTGAATTGGACACCTCCTACGAGCAGTACTTC. Translation: CASSELDTSYEQYF.